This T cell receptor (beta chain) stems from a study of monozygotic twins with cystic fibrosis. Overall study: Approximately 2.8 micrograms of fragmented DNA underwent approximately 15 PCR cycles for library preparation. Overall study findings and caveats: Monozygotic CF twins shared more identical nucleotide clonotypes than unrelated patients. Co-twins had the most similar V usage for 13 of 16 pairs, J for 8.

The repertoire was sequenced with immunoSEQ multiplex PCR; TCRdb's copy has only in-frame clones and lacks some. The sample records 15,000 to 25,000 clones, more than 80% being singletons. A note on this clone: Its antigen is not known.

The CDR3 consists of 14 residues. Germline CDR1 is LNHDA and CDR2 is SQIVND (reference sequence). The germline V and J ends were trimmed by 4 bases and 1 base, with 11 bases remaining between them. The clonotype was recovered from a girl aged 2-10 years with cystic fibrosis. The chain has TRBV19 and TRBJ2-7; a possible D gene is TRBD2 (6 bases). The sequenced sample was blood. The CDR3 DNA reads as TGTGCCAGTAGTAAGGGACTGACATCCTACGAGCAGTACTTC. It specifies CASSKGLTSYEQYF.